These 10 T cell receptor beta chains were sequenced from one sample in a study of blood T cell repertoires in COVID-19. This table comes from immunoSEQ multiplex PCR, and its TCRdb copy is limited to in-frame clones, with some not included. The sample includes around 170,000 clones, roughly 88% seen only once; the top ten take under 9.5%. Source material: PBMCs or T cells enriched from blood (not recorded which). Every receptor here comes from a woman in her 30s who had recovered from COVID-19.

V and J are TRBV27 and TRBJ2-5; 8 bases fit TRBD2. Losses at the gene ends were 0 bases for V and 4 bases for J; bases not matched to a gene: 7. CDR3 length: 16 residues. Germline assignment: CDR1 MNHEY and CDR2 SMNVEV (reference sequence). CDR3 DNA: TGTGCCAGCAGTTTATCCATCGCGGGACTAGGAGAGACCCAGTACTTC. Its translation: CASSLSIAGLGETQYF.

The V call is TRBV2, the J call TRBJ1-6; maybe TRBD1 (5 bases). Germline V gene lookup returns CDR1 SNHLY and CDR2 FYNNEI. The CDR3 loop spans 15 amino acids. Trimming left V 4 bases short and J 4 bases short, with 11 bases between. The CDR3 nucleotides read TGTGCCAGCAGTGTGGACAACTCATATAATTCACCCCTCCACTTT. It codes for CASSVDNSYNSPLHF.

The chain combines TRBV11-2 with TRBJ2-7, with a tentative D call TRBD1 (6 bases). The germline V and J ends were trimmed by 3 bases and 2 bases, with 8 bases remaining between them. Germline loops: CDR1 SGHAT, CDR2 FQNNGV. The CDR3 spans 13 residues. The CDR3 nucleotides are TGTGCCAGCAGCTTCGACAGGCCCTACGAGCAGTACTTC. Protein: CASSFDRPYEQYF. Full variable domain (remainder filled in from reference TRBV11-2 and TRBJ2-7): EAGVAQSPRYKIIEKRQSVAFWCNPISGHATLYWYQQILGQGPKLLIQFQNNGVVDDSQLPKDRFSAERLKGVDSTLKIQPAKLEDSAVYLCASSFDRPYEQYFGPGTRLTVT.

The DNA of the CDR3 is TGTGCCATCAGTGAGAGGGGAGGCGGCAATCAGCCCCAGCATTTT. Its protein product is CAISERGGGNQPQHF. This chain uses TRBV10-3 with TRBJ1-5; D may be TRBD1 (5 bases). Germline V gives CDR1 ENHRY, CDR2 SYGVKD. The CDR3 loop spans 15 amino acids. V was pared by 2 bases and J by 2 bases, with 10 bases between.

The rearrangement uses TRBV9 and TRBJ1-2; 7 bases match TRBD1. V shed 3 bases and J 2 bases; nucleotides not matched to a gene: 4. This CDR3 contains 14 residues. Looked up from germline, CDR1 is SGDLS and CDR2 is YYNGEE. The CDR3: CASSEQGDNYGYTF. The CDR3 nucleotides are TGTGCCAGCAGCGAGCAGGGGGACAACTATGGCTACACCTTC.

This clone was counted a few times. This chain connects TRBV25-1 to TRBJ2-5; 7 positions match TRBD1. CDR1 MGHDK and CDR2 SYGVNS come from the germline V gene. J was trimmed by 2 bases and V by 0 bases; bases with no gene match: 3. The CDR3 spans 15 residues. The CDR3 reads CASSEYGTAQETQYF. The DNA for the CDR3 is TGTGCCAGCAGTGAATACGGGACAGCACAAGAGACCCAGTACTTC.

V usage is TRBV28 and J usage is TRBJ2-6, with 9 bases lining up with TRBD1. The V and J ends lost 6 bases and 1 base, in that order; junction bases with no gene match: 13. Germline-derived CDR1 and CDR2 are MDHEN and SYDVKM. This CDR3 contains 19 residues. CDR3 DNA sequence: TGTGCCAGCAGCGCGACAAGGACAGGGGTTTCTTCTGGGGCCAACGTCCTGACTTTC. Amino acids: CASSATRTGVSSGANVLTF.

The J gene is TRBJ2-4, the V gene TRBV5-6; D uncertain. This CDR3 region has 13 residues. The ends were cut back, 1 base at V and 8 bases at J, with 10 bases in the middle. Germline CDR1 is SGHDT and CDR2 is YYEEEE. The CDR3 sequence: CASSLPSSHIQYF. As DNA, the CDR3 is TGTGCCAGCAGCTTGCCGTCTTCCCACATTCAGTACTTC.

The chain couples TRBV25-1 to TRBJ2-3; 8 bases line up with TRBD2. V shed 7 bases, J shed 0 bases, and the junction held 12 bases outside the gene matches. This CDR3 is 17 amino acids long. The V gene's germline CDR1 is MGHDK and CDR2 SYGVNS. CDR3 in amino acids: CASTTGGGAISTDTQYF. The CDR3 DNA sequence: TGTGCCAGCACCACGGGGGGGGGAGCCATTAGCACAGATACGCAGTATTTT.

The chain has TRBV5-5 and TRBJ1-3; D perhaps matches TRBD1 (5 bases). V was clipped by 1 base and J by 1 base, with 6 bases between them. The germline CDR1 and CDR2 sequences are SGHKS and YYEKEE (reference sequence). This CDR3 is built from 14 residues. The CDR3 DNA sequence: TGTGCCAGCAGCTTGCCAGGGTCTGGAAACACCATATATTTT. Protein product: CASSLPGSGNTIYF.